The clone carrying this T cell receptor (beta chain) has more than one count but fewer than ten. Trimming cost V 2 bases and J 6 bases; bases outside gene matches: 4. This CDR3 is built from 14 residues. CDR1 is SGHRS, CDR2 YFSETQ, per germline. Produced via immunoSEQ multiplex PCR; TCRdb's table is partial and in-frame only. The sample has over 75,000 clones; about 88% are singletons. The sample belongs to a study of T cell responses to AZD1222 COVID-19 vaccine. This TCR was recovered from an adult in good health. The V and J genes are TRBV5-1 and TRBJ1-4, with TRBD1 matching 7 bases. Here the sequenced sample was peripheral blood, taken on day 0 of AZD1222 vaccination. CDR3 region: CASSFGTADEKLFF. The CDR3, as DNA: TGCGCCAGCAGCTTCGGGACAGCAGATGAAAAACTGTTTTTT.